The 27 T cell receptor beta chains below were found in one sample sequenced in a study of beta chain features in type 1 diabetes. Study-wide points: All four CD4+ subsets from Type 1 diabetes patients carried moderately but significantly shorter TCRB CDR3s.

No antigens are known for them. Expressed TCRB transcripts were sequenced, since all the RNA that had been isolated was reverse transcribed. Sequenced by immunoSEQ multiplex PCR; TCRdb stores in-frame clones only, minus some. The table records some 330,000 clones, over 9.5% of them present only once. The sample consisted of naive CD4+ T cells from blood. The receptors stem from a woman between 18 and 29 years old with type 1 diabetes.

This clone has a handful of counts. The V and J genes are TRBV2 and TRBJ2-1; 9 bases match TRBD2. Germline trimming cut 6 bases from V and 7 bases from J; bases unmatched to any gene: 7. The CDR3 extends over 14 amino acids. Per the germline V gene, CDR1 is SNHLY and CDR2 is FYNNEI. CDR3 region: CASRYSGSKNEQFF. DNA of the CDR3: TGTGCCAGCAGATATAGCGGGAGCAAGAATGAGCAGTTCTTC.

Details on this clone: The same CDR3 is also encoded by other DNA sequences in this sample. V is TRBV14 and J is TRBJ2-2; no reliable D call. Looked up from germline, CDR1 is SGHDN and CDR2 is FVKESK. The length of the CDR3 is 13 residues. V lost 1 base and J lost 5, with 5 bases in between. The CDR3 nucleotides read TGTGCCAGCAGCCAAGCCTTGACCGGGGAGCTGTTTTTT. This encodes CASSQALTGELFF.

This clone was observed a few times. V and J are TRBV9 and TRBJ2-5, with 7 bases matching TRBD2. CDR1 is SGDLS and CDR2 is YYNGEE in the germline V gene. The CDR3 has 15 amino acids. V was pared by 1 base and J by 1 base, with 4 bases of the junction left unmatched. CDR3 residues: CASSVTAGSQETQYF. CDR3 in DNA: TGTGCCAGCAGCGTAACAGCGGGATCCCAAGAGACCCAGTACTTC.

CDR3 sequence: CASSSTQGAREQFF. CDR3 coding DNA: TGTGCCAGCAGCAGCACGCAGGGGGCTCGAGAGCAGTTCTTC. The rearrangement links TRBV5-4 to TRBJ2-1; 8 bases align to TRBD1. The V gene's germline CDR1 is SGHNT and CDR2 YYREEE (reference sequence). The CDR3 is 14 residues long. With V trimmed by 4 bases and J by 10 bases, 10 bases remained unmatched.

This clone appeared a few times. The chain links TRBV19 to TRBJ2-5; a possible D gene is TRBD2 (6 bases). Germline V gene lookup returns CDR1 LNHDA and CDR2 SQIVND (reference sequence). The V end was cut by 8 bases, the J end by 5 bases, with 15 bases between. This CDR3 is 13 amino acids long. The CDR3 here is CASGTGAGETQYF. The CDR3 nucleotides read TGTGCCAGTGGTACGGGAGCTGGGGAGACCCAGTACTTC.

This clone showed up just a few times. This sequence joins TRBV6-5 and TRBJ1-5; perhaps TRBD1 as D (6 bases). The germline V and J ends were trimmed by 0 bases and 12 bases, with 18 bases remaining between them. This CDR3 has 15 amino acids. Germline V gene lookup returns CDR1 MNHEY and CDR2 SVGAGI. The CDR3: CASSYSRARGGVQHF. CDR3 nucleotides: TGTGCCAGCAGTTACTCGAGGGCACGCGGGGGCGTCCAGCATTTT.

This clone has more than one count but fewer than ten. The chain uses TRBV12-5 and TRBJ1-1, with a weak D call TRBD1 (5 bases). V gave up 1 base and J gave up 11 bases, with 11 bases separating them. Germline values: CDR1 LGHNT, CDR2 FRNRAP. CDR3 size: 12 residues. CDR3 sequence: CASGLETALAFF. The CDR3 DNA is TGTGCTAGTGGTTTGGAGACAGCCCTGGCTTTCTTT.

The chain has TRBV4-1 and TRBJ1-3; the match to TRBD1 covers 10 bases. The length of the CDR3 is 15 residues. The germline V gene has CDR1 MGHRA and CDR2 YSYEKL. V lost 0 bases to trimming and J lost 4 bases; unmatched junction nucleotides: 0. The CDR3 loop reads CASSQEGQGGNTIYF. The CDR3 nucleotides read TGCGCCAGCAGCCAAGAGGGACAGGGGGGAAACACCATATATTTT.

The table lists this clone with a few counts. The chain recombines TRBV28 with TRBJ2-7; no clear D gene. Germline CDR1 is MDHEN and CDR2 is SYDVKM. The ends were cut back, 5 bases at V and 2 bases at J, with 10 bases in the middle. The CDR3 extends over 13 amino acids. The chain's CDR3 is CASSLTQAYEQYF. DNA of the CDR3: TGTGCCAGCAGTCTTACGCAGGCCTACGAGCAGTACTTC.

This clone was detected a few times. The rearrangement uses TRBV10-3 and TRBJ2-7, with 10 positions matching TRBD1. The CDR3 contains 14 residues. The junction had 3 bases not matched to a gene; V was cut back by 6 bases and J by 1 base. CDR1 ENHRY and CDR2 SYGVKD come from the germline V gene. The CDR3 region has the DNA TGTGCCATCAGAGAGGACAGGGGGTCCTACGAGCAGTACTTC. As protein: CAIREDRGSYEQYF.

This clone occurred a few times. The V gene is TRBV27, the J gene TRBJ2-1; TRBD2 agrees at 11 bases. Unmatched junction bases numbered 5, after V lost 8 bases and J lost 5 bases. This CDR3 is 14 amino acids long. CDR1 is MNHEY, CDR2 SMNVEV, per germline (reference sequence). Here the CDR3 DNA reads TGTGCCAGCCGAGGACTAGCGGGTAACAATGAGCAGTTCTTC. It encodes CASRGLAGNNEQFF.

J is TRBJ2-1 and V is TRBV28; 8 bases are a match to TRBD2. The CDR3 has 13 residues. The germline gives CDR1 MDHEN, CDR2 SYDVKM. The V and J ends lost 8 bases and 4 bases, in that order; junction bases with no gene match: 4. The DNA for the CDR3 is TGTGCCAGCGTTAGCGGGACGTACAATGAGCAGTTCTTC. It codes for CASVSGTYNEQFF.

The chain joins TRBV7-9 to TRBJ2-1; 9 bases fit TRBD2. The CDR3 sequence is 14 residues long. From germline, CDR1 is SEHNR and CDR2 FQNEAQ (reference sequence). The J segment lost 7 bases and the V segment lost 2 bases, leaving 3 bases of the junction unmatched. The CDR3 region has the DNA TGTGCCAGCAGCTTATGGCTAGCGGGGAATGAGCAGTTCTTC. As protein: CASSLWLAGNEQFF.

Only a few counts were recorded for this clone. The chain uses TRBV20-1 and TRBJ1-2; D may be TRBD1 (5 bases). With 5 bases removed from V and 7 bases from J, the gap between germline ends came to 11 bases. This CDR3 spans 11 amino acids. The germline V gene has CDR1 DFQATT and CDR2 SNEGSKA (reference sequence). DNA of the CDR3: TGCAGTGCTTCAGGGTCGGCTGGCTACACCTTC. The encoded protein is CSASGSAGYTF.

This clone was counted a few times. The chain recombines TRBV20-1 with TRBJ1-2; no clear D gene. Germline V gene sequence: CDR1 DFQATT, CDR2 SNEGSKA (reference sequence). V lost 4 bases to trimming and J lost 1 base, with 4 bases between them. This CDR3 contains 11 residues. The CDR3 DNA sequence: TGCAGTGCTAACAGTAACTATGGCTACACCTTC. This sequence encodes CSANSNYGYTF.

CDR3 protein: CASSSERGGGETQYF. The CDR3 coding sequence is TGTGCCAGCAGCTCCGAGCGGGGTGGTGGAGAGACCCAGTACTTC. This rearrangement joins TRBV11-2 to TRBJ2-5; 7 bases are a match to TRBD2. The CDR3 spans 15 residues. Per the germline V gene, CDR1 is SGHAT and CDR2 is FQNNGV. Trimming at V came to 4 bases and at J to 4 bases, leaving 9 bases not matched to a gene.

This clone was seen a handful of times. V is TRBV5-1 and J is TRBJ2-7, with TRBD2 matching over 11 bases. CDR3 length: 14 amino acids. The V gene end was trimmed by 1 base and the J gene end by 4 bases; junction bases not matched to a gene: 1. Germline values: CDR1 SGHRS, CDR2 YFSETQ. DNA for the CDR3: TGCGCCAGCAGCTTGACTAGCGGGAGATACGAGCAGTACTTC. Translation gives CASSLTSGRYEQYF.

The chain uses TRBV7-2 and TRBJ2-5, with TRBD2 matching over 9 bases. The V gene end was trimmed by 5 bases and the J gene end by 5 bases; junction bases not matched to a gene: 6. There are 14 residues in the CDR3. CDR1 SGHTA and CDR2 FQGNSA come from the germline V gene. CDR3 sequence: CASSESGGRETQYF. CDR3 nucleotide sequence: TGTGCCAGCAGCGAAAGCGGGGGGCGGGAGACCCAGTACTTC.

This clone was counted only a few times. The chain links TRBV5-1 to TRBJ2-1, with 11 bases that match TRBD2. Germline loops: CDR1 SGHRS, CDR2 YFSETQ. The CDR3 is 15 residues long. The V and J ends lost 5 bases and 6 bases, in that order; junction bases with no gene match: 7. The CDR3: CASRGLAAVSNEQFF. As DNA, the CDR3 is TGCGCCAGCAGGGGACTAGCGGCGGTGTCCAATGAGCAGTTCTTC.

This clone was counted only a few times. The chain combines TRBV10-3 with TRBJ2-5; D may be TRBD2 (6 bases). V shed 0 bases and J shed 0 bases, with 11 bases lying between them. From germline, CDR1 is ENHRY and CDR2 SYGVKD. The CDR3 has 16 residues. CDR3 bases: TGTGCCATCAGTGAGTCCCTAAGGGACTACCAAGAGACCCAGTACTTC. Protein sequence: CAISESLRDYQETQYF.

V gene TRBV19 combines with J gene TRBJ1-3; D is possibly TRBD1 (5 bases). This CDR3 contains 14 residues. Deletions cut 7 bases from V and 0 bases from J, with 10 bases between. Germline V gives CDR1 LNHDA, CDR2 SQIVND (reference sequence). The CDR3 nucleotides read TGTGCCAGTATGGCAGGGCGCTCTGGAAACACCATATATTTT. It is translated as CASMAGRSGNTIYF.

The CDR3 DNA follows: TGTGCCTGGAGTACCGGGACAGAAAAACTGTTTTTT. This translates into CAWSTGTEKLFF. The genes are TRBV30 and TRBJ1-4; a weak D match, TRBD1 (6 bases). The CDR3 consists of 12 residues. Trimming pared 2 bases from V and 8 bases from J, leaving 9 bases between. The germline gives CDR1 GTSNPN, CDR2 SVGIG (reference sequence).

This clone has just a few counts. J is TRBJ2-3 and V is TRBV2; D gene ambiguous. The V gene lost 8 bases and the J gene lost 6 bases, with 9 bases spanning the gap. The CDR3 is 11 amino acids. CDR1 SNHLY and CDR2 FYNNEI come from the germline V gene. CDR3 amino acids: CASEVADTQYF. CDR3 nucleotides: TGTGCCAGCGAAGTTGCGGATACGCAGTATTTT. The variable domain in full, completed from reference TRBV2 and TRBJ2-3, reads EPEVTQTPSHQVTQMGQEVILRCVPISNHLYFYWYRQILGQKVEFLVSFYNNEISEKSEIFDDQFSVERPDGSNFTLKIRSTKLEDSAMYFCASEVADTQYFGPGTRLTVL.

The V gene is TRBV25-1, the J gene TRBJ2-5; TRBD1 is a possible D gene (6 bases). This CDR3 region has 14 residues. The V end lost 7 bases, the J end lost 5 bases, and 17 bases lay between the germline ends. Germline values: CDR1 MGHDK, CDR2 SYGVNS. CDR3 sequence reads: CASNQNRALETQYF. The CDR3 DNA is TGTGCCAGCAATCAAAACAGGGCGTTGGAGACCCAGTACTTC.

A remark on this clone: The sample holds other DNA sequences that translate to the same CDR3. The J gene is TRBJ1-1, the V gene TRBV4-3, with 7 positions matching TRBD1. In germline, CDR1 is LGHNA, CDR2 YSLEER. The CDR3 sequence is 14 residues long. V dropped 1 base and J dropped 5; count of bases not matched to a gene: 4. CDR3 sequence (DNA): TGCGCCAGCAGCCAAGTTTCAGGGGGAACTGAAGCTTTCTTT. Its translation is CASSQVSGGTEAFF.

The table lists this clone with a few counts. The chain is built from TRBV5-1 and TRBJ2-3, with 13 bases lining up with TRBD2. Per the germline V gene, CDR1 is SGHRS and CDR2 is YFSETQ. The CDR3 loop spans 18 amino acids. V lost 7 bases and J lost 0; bases outside the gene matches: 11. The CDR3 reads CASGAGTSGVLSTDTQYF. CDR3 coding DNA: TGCGCCAGCGGCGCCGGGACTAGCGGGGTCCTAAGCACAGATACGCAGTATTTT.

This chain joins TRBV5-1 and TRBJ2-3; the match to TRBD2 covers 11 bases. The CDR3 runs to 14 residues. V lost 4 bases, J lost 7 bases, and 5 bases stayed unmatched. Germline values: CDR1 SGHRS, CDR2 YFSETQ. For the CDR3, the DNA is TGCGCCAGCAGCCTAACTAGCGGGAGCTATACGCAGTATTTT. This codes for CASSLTSGSYTQYF.